The rows below give T cell receptor beta chains drawn from one sample of a study of Graves' ophthalmopathy and Graves' hyperthyroidism. TCRdb fed the multiplex PCR reads into MiXCR, producing one record per CDR3 protein. The sample holds over a million distinct CDR3 sequences, about two fifths seen once. The material sequenced was peripheral blood or thyroid tissue (not recorded which). These receptors were obtained from an adult man with Graves' hyperthyroidism. The CDR3 runs from the conserved cysteine through the conserved F or W. D genes are given only for firm matches. Not all rows give a size; the values are once, few, many and, for expanded clones, a class.

abundance: many
len: 15
d_gene: -
v_gene: TRBV10-2
j_gene: TRBJ2-7
CDR3aa: CASSDSRISSYEQYF
CDR3nt: TGCGCCAGCAGCGACAGCCGGATAAGCTCCTACGAGCAGTACTTC

abundance: -
len: 13
d_gene: -
v_gene: TRBV30
j_gene: TRBJ1-1
CDR3aa: CAWSAGGGRKVFF
CDR3nt: TGTGCCTGGTCTGCCGGGGGGGGTCGGAAAGTTTTCTTT

abundance: -
len: 15
d_gene: -
v_gene: TRBV10-3
j_gene: TRBJ1-5
CDR3aa: CAISGTSSLFGPQHF
CDR3nt: TGTGCCATATCCGGGACCAGCAGTCTCTTCGGGCCCCAGCATTTT

abundance: few
len: 13
d_gene: TRBD1
v_gene: TRBV7-2
j_gene: TRBJ1-1
CDR3aa: CASRTQGATEAFF
CDR3nt: TGTGCCAGCAGGACACAGGGGGCCACTGAAGCTTTCTTT

abundance: many
len: 14
d_gene: -
v_gene: TRBV7-9
j_gene: TRBJ1-2
CDR3aa: CATTPADRDYGYTF
CDR3nt: TGTGCCACCACCCCGGCCGATAGAGACTATGGCTACACCTTC

abundance: many
len: 11
d_gene: TRBD1
v_gene: TRBV29-1
j_gene: TRBJ1-2
CDR3aa: CSVDRAYGYTF
CDR3nt: TGCAGCGTGGACAGGGCCTATGGCTACACCTTC

abundance: few
len: 15
d_gene: -
v_gene: TRBV6-1
j_gene: TRBJ2-2
CDR3aa: CASSAAPPNTGELFF
CDR3nt: TGTGCCAGCAGTGCCGCTCCACCGAACACCGGGGAGCTGTTTTTT

abundance: once
len: 13
d_gene: -
v_gene: TRBV10-3
j_gene: TRBJ2-5
CDR3aa: CAISVQPTETQYF
CDR3nt: TGTGCCATCAGTGTCCAACCGACAGAGACCCAGTACTTC

abundance: -
len: 20
d_gene: -
v_gene: TRBV7-2
j_gene: TRBJ1-2
CDR3aa: CASSLSRGGQRALFGFGYTF
CDR3nt: TGTGCCAGCAGCCTCAGCCGTGGGGGGCAGAGGGCCCTGTTCGGTTTTGGCTACACCTTC

abundance: -
len: 11
d_gene: TRBD1
v_gene: TRBV29-1
j_gene: TRBJ1-4
CDR3aa: CSVIQGQKLFF
CDR3nt: TGCAGCGTCATACAGGGGCAAAAACTGTTTTTT

abundance: few
len: 15
d_gene: TRBD1
v_gene: TRBV9
j_gene: TRBJ2-7
CDR3aa: CASSVAQDRDYEQYF
CDR3nt: TGTGCCAGCAGCGTAGCGCAGGACAGGGATTACGAGCAGTACTTC

abundance: -
len: 13
d_gene: -
v_gene: TRBV20-1
j_gene: TRBJ2-7
CDR3aa: CSARLRAGYEQYF
CDR3nt: TGCAGTGCTAGGTTGCGGGCGGGCTACGAGCAGTACTTC

abundance: -
len: 18
d_gene: TRBD1
v_gene: TRBV7-9
j_gene: TRBJ2-6
CDR3aa: CASSTSGKGASGANVLTF
CDR3nt: TGTGCCAGCAGTACCTCCGGGAAGGGGGCTTCTGGGGCCAACGTCCTGACTTTC

abundance: once
len: 13
d_gene: -
v_gene: TRBV5-1
j_gene: TRBJ1-3
CDR3aa: CASKTGPGNTIYF
CDR3nt: TGCGCCAGCAAAACAGGGCCTGGAAACACCATATATTTT

abundance: -
len: 14
d_gene: -
v_gene: TRBV6-2/TRBV6-3
j_gene: TRBJ2-2
CDR3aa: CASRGTAYTGELFF
CDR3nt: TGTGCCAGCAGGGGGACGGCATACACCGGGGAGCTGTTTTTT

abundance: many
len: 15
d_gene: TRBD1
v_gene: TRBV6-6
j_gene: TRBJ2-5
CDR3aa: CASSSIRGQTFVQYF
CDR3nt: TGTGCCAGCAGTTCCATCCGGGGACAGACCTTTGTCCAGTACTTC

abundance: -
len: 16
d_gene: -
v_gene: TRBV10-3
j_gene: TRBJ1-6
CDR3aa: CAISEEGMTGRTPLHF
CDR3nt: TGTGCCATCAGTGAGGAGGGGATGACAGGACGTACACCCCTCCACTTT

abundance: many
len: 15
d_gene: -
v_gene: TRBV15
j_gene: TRBJ1-4
CDR3aa: CATSRDLDSNEKLFF
CDR3nt: TGTGCCACCAGCAGAGATCTGGACAGTAATGAAAAACTGTTTTTT

abundance: few
len: 12
d_gene: -
v_gene: TRBV10-3
j_gene: TRBJ1-1
CDR3aa: CAISDPGTEAFF
CDR3nt: TGTGCCATCAGTGACCCGGGCACTGAAGCTTTCTTT

abundance: -
len: 14
d_gene: -
v_gene: TRBV5-4
j_gene: TRBJ2-7
CDR3aa: CASSPGLLTYEQYF
CDR3nt: TGTGCCAGCAGCCCGGGACTTCTGACTTACGAGCAGTACTTC

abundance: -
len: 20
d_gene: TRBD1
v_gene: TRBV24-1
j_gene: TRBJ2-5
CDR3aa: CATSDSGTGGPTNTGETQYF
CDR3nt: TGTGCCACCAGTGATTCCGGGACAGGGGGCCCGACGAACACCGGGGAGACCCAGTACTTC

abundance: many
len: 14
d_gene: -
v_gene: TRBV7-2
j_gene: TRBJ1-6
CDR3aa: CASSRQFNNSPLHF
CDR3nt: TGTGCCAGCAGCCGACAGTTTAATAATTCACCCCTCCACTTT

abundance: -
len: 18
d_gene: TRBD2
v_gene: TRBV11-2
j_gene: TRBJ2-1
CDR3aa: CASSLVPSGRALGNEQFF
CDR3nt: TGTGCCAGCAGCTTAGTCCCTAGCGGGAGGGCATTGGGTAATGAGCAGTTCTTC

abundance: many
len: 15
d_gene: -
v_gene: TRBV29-1
j_gene: TRBJ1-3
CDR3aa: CSVEGPGLSGNTIYF
CDR3nt: TGCAGCGTTGAGGGCCCAGGCCTCTCTGGAAACACCATATATTTT

abundance: -
len: 15
d_gene: -
v_gene: TRBV2
j_gene: TRBJ2-5
CDR3aa: CASSRLSRRQETQYF
CDR3nt: TGTGCCAGCAGTAGGCTCTCCAGGCGCCAAGAGACCCAGTACTTC

abundance: few
len: 16
d_gene: TRBD1
v_gene: TRBV11-2
j_gene: TRBJ1-1
CDR3aa: CASSWTGSVASTEAFF
CDR3nt: TGTGCCAGCAGCTGGACAGGGTCGGTCGCATCTACTGAAGCTTTCTTT

abundance: many
len: 14
d_gene: -
v_gene: TRBV2
j_gene: TRBJ2-7
CDR3aa: CASSTGAGPYEQYF
CDR3nt: TGTGCCAGCAGCACGGGGGCAGGGCCCTACGAGCAGTACTTC

abundance: -
len: 11
d_gene: -
v_gene: TRBV19
j_gene: TRBJ1-5
CDR3aa: CASKPGQPQHF
CDR3nt: TGTGCCAGTAAACCGGGACAGCCCCAGCATTTT

abundance: few
len: 21
d_gene: TRBD1
v_gene: TRBV4-1
j_gene: TRBJ1-5
CDR3aa: CASSQDPTGTGGVHSNQPQHF
CDR3nt: TGCGCCAGCAGCCAAGATCCTACGGGGACAGGGGGGGTTCATAGCAATCAGCCCCAGCATTTT

abundance: many
len: 16
d_gene: TRBD2
v_gene: TRBV11-2
j_gene: TRBJ2-7
CDR3aa: CASSLGLAGEFYEQYF
CDR3nt: TGTGCCAGCAGCTTAGGGTTAGCGGGGGAGTTCTACGAGCAGTACTTC

abundance: few
len: 16
d_gene: TRBD1
v_gene: TRBV7-8
j_gene: TRBJ2-2
CDR3aa: CASSLFDRGLPGELFF
CDR3nt: TGTGCCAGCAGCTTATTTGACAGGGGGCTTCCCGGGGAGCTGTTTTTT

abundance: many
len: 14
d_gene: -
v_gene: TRBV7-6
j_gene: TRBJ1-1
CDR3aa: CASSSGPGGTEAFF
CDR3nt: TGTGCCAGCAGCTCGGGACCGGGGGGCACTGAAGCTTTCTTT

abundance: few
len: 16
d_gene: TRBD1
v_gene: TRBV3-1
j_gene: TRBJ2-2
CDR3aa: CASSHPGQGSAGELFF
CDR3nt: TGTGCCAGCAGCCACCCGGGACAGGGTTCGGCCGGGGAGCTGTTTTTT

abundance: many
len: 12
d_gene: -
v_gene: TRBV20-1
j_gene: TRBJ1-5
CDR3aa: CSASRQRQPQHF
CDR3nt: TGCAGTGCTAGCAGGCAACGACAGCCCCAGCATTTT

abundance: many
len: 13
d_gene: TRBD1
v_gene: TRBV29-1
j_gene: TRBJ2-7
CDR3aa: CSVRTGETYEQYF
CDR3nt: TGCAGCGTGCGGACAGGGGAGACCTACGAGCAGTACTTC

abundance: many
len: 15
d_gene: -
v_gene: TRBV2
j_gene: TRBJ2-2
CDR3aa: CASKVTSINTGELFF
CDR3nt: TGTGCCAGCAAAGTCACCTCTATTAACACCGGGGAGCTGTTTTTT

abundance: -
len: 18
d_gene: TRBD1
v_gene: TRBV7-2
j_gene: TRBJ2-2
CDR3aa: CASSQWSGTGMILRELFF
CDR3nt: TGTGCCAGCAGCCAATGGTCTGGGACAGGGATGATTCTACGGGAGCTGTTTTTT

abundance: many
len: 14
d_gene: TRBD2
v_gene: TRBV10-1
j_gene: TRBJ2-5
CDR3aa: CASSETAGEETQYF
CDR3nt: TGCGCCAGCAGTGAGACAGCGGGGGAAGAGACCCAGTACTTC

abundance: -
len: 12
d_gene: -
v_gene: TRBV20-1
j_gene: TRBJ1-4
CDR3aa: CSADQGNEKLSF
CDR3nt: TGCAGTGCTGACCAGGGGAATGAAAAACTGTCTTTT

abundance: many
len: 13
d_gene: TRBD1
v_gene: TRBV19
j_gene: TRBJ1-2
CDR3aa: CASGTGVRYGYTF
CDR3nt: TGTGCCAGTGGGACAGGGGTACGGTATGGCTACACCTTC

abundance: -
len: 15
d_gene: TRBD1
v_gene: TRBV6-5
j_gene: TRBJ2-3
CDR3aa: CAISRRQGATDTQYF
CDR3nt: TGTGCCATCAGTCGTCGACAGGGAGCCACAGATACGCAGTATTTT

abundance: -
len: 17
d_gene: -
v_gene: TRBV5-1
j_gene: TRBJ2-5
CDR3aa: CASSPQSSLVASETQYF
CDR3nt: TGCGCCAGCAGCCCCCAAAGCAGCTTAGTGGCGTCGGAGACCCAGTACTTC

abundance: -
len: 16
d_gene: -
v_gene: TRBV27
j_gene: TRBJ2-7
CDR3aa: CASSTSLGFRTYEQYF
CDR3nt: TGTGCCAGCAGTACCTCATTGGGGTTTAGGACCTACGAGCAGTACTTC

abundance: -
len: 15
d_gene: TRBD1
v_gene: TRBV6-1
j_gene: TRBJ1-2
CDR3aa: CASNALPGQGEGYTF
CDR3nt: TGTGCCAGCAATGCGTTGCCGGGACAGGGGGAAGGCTACACCTTC

abundance: -
len: 14
d_gene: -
v_gene: TRBV18
j_gene: TRBJ1-2
CDR3aa: CASSPGAANYGYTF
CDR3nt: TGTGCCAGCTCACCAGGGGCAGCTAACTATGGCTACACCTTC

abundance: few
len: 14
d_gene: -
v_gene: TRBV5-5
j_gene: TRBJ2-7
CDR3aa: CASSSQRYSYEQYF
CDR3nt: TGTGCCAGCAGCTCGCAGAGATACTCCTACGAGCAGTACTTC

abundance: many
len: 14
d_gene: -
v_gene: TRBV20-1
j_gene: TRBJ2-5
CDR3aa: CSAMEPNPQETQYF
CDR3nt: TGCAGTGCTATGGAGCCAAACCCCCAAGAGACCCAGTACTTC

abundance: few
len: 16
d_gene: TRBD1
v_gene: TRBV5-1
j_gene: TRBJ2-2
CDR3aa: CASSLFRDRSDGELFF
CDR3nt: TGCGCCAGCAGCCTGTTCCGGGACAGGTCCGACGGGGAGCTGTTTTTT

abundance: few
len: 17
d_gene: TRBD2
v_gene: TRBV5-1
j_gene: TRBJ2-5
CDR3aa: CASSPTPGLAGRETQYF
CDR3nt: TGCGCCAGCAGCCCAACACCGGGACTAGCGGGAAGAGAGACCCAGTACTTC

abundance: few
len: 13
d_gene: -
v_gene: TRBV7-9
j_gene: TRBJ2-7
CDR3aa: CASTRDGSYEQYF
CDR3nt: TGTGCCAGCACCAGGGACGGATCCTACGAGCAGTACTTC

abundance: many
len: 16
d_gene: -
v_gene: TRBV13
j_gene: TRBJ2-7
CDR3aa: CASSFQHPGPDYEQYF
CDR3nt: TGTGCCAGCAGCTTCCAACACCCCGGGCCTGACTACGAGCAGTACTTC